These 9 T cell receptor beta chains share one sample of origin, sequenced in a study of blood T cells in healthy people across ages. PCR was performed a second time for roughly 7 to 11 cycles using a sample-barcoded 5' primer and a J-beta primer mix. TCRdb reprocessed the 5' RACE reads with MiXCR, giving one entry per CDR3 protein. The sample lists around 1.5 million distinct CDR3 sequences, approximately 60% occurring once. The specimen sequenced was blood. The receptors derive from a man younger than 35 in good health.

There are a few counts of this clonotype. The chain recombines TRBV6-2 or TRBV6-3 with TRBJ2-5; D uncertain. Trimming shortened V by 4 bases and J by 2 bases, and 8 bases separated the two germline ends. CDR3 length equals 13 residues. CDR1 is MNHEY, CDR2 SVGEGT, per germline. For the CDR3, the DNA is TGTGCCAGCAGTTGGGATCGACAAGAGACCCAGTACTTC. Translated: CASSWDRQETQYF.

The chain recombines TRBV20-1 with TRBJ2-1, with TRBD2 matching 9 bases. CDR1 is DFQATT, CDR2 SNEGSKA, per germline (reference sequence). After removal of 5 bases from V and 9 bases from J, the junction contained 8 bases not matched to a gene. The CDR3 is made up of 13 amino acids. The CDR3 DNA reads as TGCAGTGCTCTAGCGGGAACTCCCCGTGAGCAGTTCTTC. This gives the protein CSALAGTPREQFF.

A single count supports this clonotype. Just one base apart from a much larger clone, this may be a read error. This chain joins TRBV4-2 and TRBJ2-4, with 10 bases that match TRBD2. The CDR3 is 17 residues long. The germline CDR1 and CDR2 sequences are LGHNA and YNFKEQ. CDR3 DNA: TGTGCCAGCGGCCAAGAGGGCCTAGCGGGAGTTCCGAACATTCAGTACTTC. This sequence encodes CASGQEGLAGVPNIQYF.

The chain is built from TRBV7-2 and TRBJ1-2, with 7 bases that match TRBD1. The V and J ends lost 3 bases and 6 bases, in that order; junction bases with no gene match: 7. Germline CDR1 is SGHTA and CDR2 is FQGNSA. The CDR3 contains 14 residues. CDR3 sequence: CASSFSRDSHGYTF. The CDR3, as DNA: TGTGCCAGCAGCTTCAGCCGGGACAGCCATGGCTACACCTTC.

This clonotype occurred many times. Germline and junction disagree at one end, which may indicate a read error. The V call is TRBV20-1, the J call TRBJ1-2; 11 bases line up with TRBD1. The CDR3 runs 15 residues. The V gene's germline CDR1 is DFQATT and CDR2 SNEGSKA (reference sequence). CDR3 residues: CSASHRTGGNYGYTF. DNA of the CDR3: TGCAGTGCTAGCCATCGGACAGGGGGCAACTACGGCTACACCTTC.

This clonotype was counted a few times. This chain uses TRBV6-5 with TRBJ1-2; a weak D match, TRBD1 (5 bases). Germline CDR1 reads MNHEY; CDR2 reads SVGAGI. V lost 6 bases and J lost 8, with 22 bases in between. This CDR3 has 15 amino acids. CDR3 DNA sequence: TGTGCCAGCAGCGCGCCCGGGACTGAACTCCCGGGCTACACCTTC. It specifies CASSAPGTELPGYTF.

The rearrangement links TRBV7-9 to TRBJ1-5; no clear D gene. Germline CDR1 reads SEHNR; CDR2 reads FQNEAQ (reference sequence). The CDR3 spans 13 residues. V was shortened by 1 base and J by 6 bases, with 7 bases between the two germline ends. This chain's CDR3 is CASSLGSSQPQHF. The CDR3, as DNA: TGTGCCAGCAGCTTAGGAAGTAGTCAGCCCCAGCATTTT.

This chain joins TRBV7-9 and TRBJ2-4; 8 bases are a match to TRBD1. The last part of the DNA fits TRBJ2-7 better; the J call may be wrong. Germline-derived CDR1 and CDR2 are SEHNR and FQNEAQ (reference sequence). The CDR3 runs to 17 residues. The CDR3 protein is CASSSLDAGQVLYEQYF. CDR3 sequence (DNA): TGTGCCAGCAGCTCCCTCGATGCGGGACAGGTTCTCTACGAGCAGTACTTC.

The V gene is TRBV27, the J gene TRBJ2-7; D unclear. Germline CDR1 reads MNHEY; CDR2 reads SMNVEV (reference sequence). V lost 5 bases and J 4 bases, leaving 15 bases between the germline ends. The CDR3 is made up of 14 amino acids. The DNA for the CDR3 is TGTGCCAGCAGTCCGCTACCTGGTTCTTACGAGCAGTACTTC. It translates to CASSPLPGSYEQYF.